This TCR beta chain was captured in a study of identical twins. Template switching added a universal primer binding site, and final cDNA carried unique molecular identifiers. One entry per CDR3 protein results from TCRdb running MiXCR on the 5' RACE reads. Here the sample spans under 500,000 distinct CDR3 sequences, roughly an eighth being singletons. This clonotype was picked up many times. Its antigen is as yet unknown. Findings of the study overall: Zero-insertion analyses could be partly confounded by invariant MAIT and iNKT cells. The models gave estimates that fell short of the out-of-frame TCR alpha sharing seen in monozygotic twins.

The CDR3 loop spans 15 amino acids. The germline V and J ends were trimmed by 0 bases and 1 base, with 8 bases remaining between them. Per the germline V gene, CDR1 is SGHRS and CDR2 is YFSETQ. These data were also filed under a second study, of yellow fever vaccine responses in identical twins.

This TCR came from a woman aged 18-35 years in good health. Material: CD4+ T cells sorted from blood. The J gene is TRBJ1-5, the V gene TRBV5-1; D gene ambiguous. This chain's CDR3 is CASSLGTGSNQPQHF. CDR3 DNA sequence: TGCGCCAGCAGCTTGGGTACGGGGAGCAATCAGCCCCAGCATTTT. Variable domain in full (rest from reference TRBV5-1 and TRBJ1-5): KAGVTQTPRYLIKTRGQQVTLSCSPISGHRSVSWYQQTPGQGLQFLFEYFSETQRNKGNFPGRFSGRQFSNSRSEMNVSTLELGDSALYLCASSLGTGSNQPQHFGDGTRLSIL.